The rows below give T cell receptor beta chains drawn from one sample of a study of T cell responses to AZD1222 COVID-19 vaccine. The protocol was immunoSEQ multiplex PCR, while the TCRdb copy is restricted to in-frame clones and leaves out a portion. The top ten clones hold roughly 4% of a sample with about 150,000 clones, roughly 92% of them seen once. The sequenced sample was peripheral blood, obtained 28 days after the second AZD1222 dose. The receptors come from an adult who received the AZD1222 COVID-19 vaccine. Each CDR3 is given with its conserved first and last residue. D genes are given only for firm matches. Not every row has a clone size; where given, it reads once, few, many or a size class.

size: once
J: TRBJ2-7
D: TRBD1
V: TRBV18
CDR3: CASSPPVVTQDRALFLNEQYF
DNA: TGTGCCAGCTCACCACCGGTCGTGACTCAAGACAGGGCACTCTTTCTGAATGAGCAGTACTTC

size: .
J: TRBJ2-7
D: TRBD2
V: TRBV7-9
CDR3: CASSLLAVSYEQYF
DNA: TGTGCCAGCAGCTTACTAGCGGTCTCCTACGAGCAGTACTTC

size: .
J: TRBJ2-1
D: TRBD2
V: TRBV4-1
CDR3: CASSQPTSGTYNEQFF
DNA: TGCGCCAGCAGCCAACCGACTAGCGGGACCTACAATGAGCAGTTCTTC

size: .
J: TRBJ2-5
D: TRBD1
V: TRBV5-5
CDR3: CASSWGQGGETQYF
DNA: TGTGCCAGCAGCTGGGGACAGGGTGGAGAGACCCAGTACTTC

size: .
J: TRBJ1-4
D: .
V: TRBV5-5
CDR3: CASRGGQGSLLIQGHEKLFF
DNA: TGTGCCAGCAGGGGAGGGCAGGGAAGCCTCTTGATCCAGGGGCATGAAAAACTGTTTTTT

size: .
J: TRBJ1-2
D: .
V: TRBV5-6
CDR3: CASSLFGLTNYGYTF
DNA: TGTGCCAGCAGCTTGTTCGGACTTACTAACTATGGCTACACCTTC

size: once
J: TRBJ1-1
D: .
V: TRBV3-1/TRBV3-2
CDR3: CASSQLTSNTEAFF
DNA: TGTGCCAGCAGCCAACTCACGTCAAACACTGAAGCTTTCTTT

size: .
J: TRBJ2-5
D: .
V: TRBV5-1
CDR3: CASSSAGTQYF
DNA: TGCGCCAGCAGCTCTGCGGGGACCCAGTACTTC

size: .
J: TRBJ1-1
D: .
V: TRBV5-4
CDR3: CASRRDLNTEAFF
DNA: TGTGCCAGCAGACGAGATTTGAACACTGAAGCTTTCTTT

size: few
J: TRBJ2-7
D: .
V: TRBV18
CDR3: CASSYDRSFTYEQYF
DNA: TGTGCCAGCTCATACGACAGATCCTTTACCTACGAGCAGTACTTC

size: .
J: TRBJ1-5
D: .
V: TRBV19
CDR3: CASRGRTGGSNQPQHF
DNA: TGTGCCAGTAGGGGGCGGACGGGAGGGAGCAATCAGCCCCAGCATTTT

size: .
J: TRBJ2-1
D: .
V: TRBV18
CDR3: CASSVSGFFKNEQFF
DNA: TGTGCCAGCTCAGTGAGCGGGTTTTTTAAGAATGAGCAGTTCTTC

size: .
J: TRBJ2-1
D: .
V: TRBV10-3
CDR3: CAIRPSDNEQFF
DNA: TGTGCCATCAGGCCTAGCGACAATGAGCAGTTCTTC

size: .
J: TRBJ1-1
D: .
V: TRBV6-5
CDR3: CASSYSMRMTEAFF
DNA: TGTGCCAGCAGTTACTCAATGAGAATGACTGAAGCTTTCTTT

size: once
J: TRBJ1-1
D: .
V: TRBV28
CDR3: CASSPYRGGGDTEAFF
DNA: TGTGCCAGCAGCCCTTATAGGGGTGGGGGAGACACTGAAGCTTTCTTT

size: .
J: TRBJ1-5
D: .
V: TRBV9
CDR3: CASSVGGSPDQPQHF
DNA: TGTGCCAGCAGCGTAGGAGGTTCCCCCGATCAGCCCCAGCATTTT

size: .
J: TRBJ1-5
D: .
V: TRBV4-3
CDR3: CASSQARQTNQPQHF
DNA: TGCGCCAGCAGCCAAGCCCGACAGACGAATCAGCCCCAGCATTTT

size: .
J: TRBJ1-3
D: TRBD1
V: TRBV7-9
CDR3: CASSLARGRGNTIYF
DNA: TGTGCCAGCAGCTTAGCAAGGGGGCGAGGAAACACCATATATTTT

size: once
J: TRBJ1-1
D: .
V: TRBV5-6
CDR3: CASSSFSTEAFF
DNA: TGTGCCAGCAGCTCTTTCAGCACTGAAGCTTTCTTT

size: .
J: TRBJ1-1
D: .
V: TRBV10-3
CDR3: CAISEPTGRHEAFF
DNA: TGTGCCATCAGTGAGCCCACAGGGCGCCACGAAGCTTTCTTT

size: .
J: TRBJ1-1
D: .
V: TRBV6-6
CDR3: CASSYKGGPQGTEAFF
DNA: TGTGCCAGCAGTTACAAAGGGGGGCCCCAGGGGACTGAAGCTTTCTTT

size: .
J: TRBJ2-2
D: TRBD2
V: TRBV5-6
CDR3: CASSGRMGLAGAGELFF
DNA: TGTGCCAGCAGCGGGAGGATGGGACTAGCGGGGGCCGGGGAGCTGTTTTTT

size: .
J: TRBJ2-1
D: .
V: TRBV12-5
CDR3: CASGLVHPLGGQATSYNEQFF
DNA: TGTGCTAGTGGTTTGGTACATCCCCTCGGGGGCCAAGCAACCTCCTACAATGAGCAGTTCTTC

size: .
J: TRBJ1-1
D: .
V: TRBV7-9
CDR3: CASSLEVGNLNTEAFF
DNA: TGTGCCAGCAGCTTAGAGGTCGGGAACCTGAACACTGAAGCTTTCTTT

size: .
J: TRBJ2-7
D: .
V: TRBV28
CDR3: CASSDIPPYEQYF
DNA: TGTGCCAGCAGTGACATACCTCCCTACGAGCAGTACTTC

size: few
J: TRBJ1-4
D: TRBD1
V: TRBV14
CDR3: CASSLIDRESEKLFF
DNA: TGTGCCAGCAGCCTGATAGACAGGGAGAGTGAAAAACTGTTTTTT

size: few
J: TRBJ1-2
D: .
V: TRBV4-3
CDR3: CASSQDSGAYGYTF
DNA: TGCGCCAGCAGCCAAGATTCAGGGGCTTATGGCTACACCTTC

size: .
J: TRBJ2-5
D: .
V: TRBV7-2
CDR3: CASSLGTRGQETQYF
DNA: TGTGCCAGCAGCTTAGGTACTCGGGGCCAAGAGACCCAGTACTTC

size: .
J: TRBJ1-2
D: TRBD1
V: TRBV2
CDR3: CASRTGTAANYGYTF
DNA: TGTGCCAGCAGGACTGGGACAGCAGCTAACTATGGCTACACCTTC

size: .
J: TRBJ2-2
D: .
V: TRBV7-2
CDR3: CASSFGGTSNPGELFF
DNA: TGTGCCAGCAGCTTTGGGGGCACCTCTAATCCCGGGGAGCTGTTTTTT

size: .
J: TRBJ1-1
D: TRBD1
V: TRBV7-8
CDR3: CASSSPRTGNTEAFF
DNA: TGTGCCAGCAGTTCCCCCCGGACAGGGAACACTGAAGCTTTCTTT

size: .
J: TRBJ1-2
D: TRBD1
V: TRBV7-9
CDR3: CASSSDRRDRSYGYTF
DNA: TGTGCCAGCAGCTCCGACCGCCGGGACAGGTCATATGGCTACACCTTC

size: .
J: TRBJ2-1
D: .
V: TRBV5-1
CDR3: CASSIAGTDNEQFF
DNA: TGCGCCAGCAGCATAGCAGGAACCGACAATGAGCAGTTCTTC

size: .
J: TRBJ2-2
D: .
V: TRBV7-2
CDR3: CASSPKAGTGELFF
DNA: TGTGCCAGCAGCCCTAAGGCTGGGACCGGGGAGCTGTTTTTT

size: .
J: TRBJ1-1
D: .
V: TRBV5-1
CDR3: CASSLRPSGENTEAFF
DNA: TGCGCCAGCAGCTTGCGGCCCTCGGGGGAGAACACTGAAGCTTTCTTT

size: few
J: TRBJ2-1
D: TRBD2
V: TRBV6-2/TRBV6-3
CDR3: CASSYSIPSGRGDDEQFF
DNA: TGTGCCAGCAGTTACTCGATACCGTCTGGGCGGGGGGACGATGAGCAGTTCTTC

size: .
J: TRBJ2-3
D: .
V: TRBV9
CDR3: CASSVGQGSRVNTQYF
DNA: TGTGCCAGCAGCGTAGGACAAGGCTCGAGGGTAAATACGCAGTATTTT

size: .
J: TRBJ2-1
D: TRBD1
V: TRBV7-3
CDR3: CASSFGDRVSGEQFF
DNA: TGTGCCAGCAGCTTCGGGGACAGGGTCTCCGGTGAGCAGTTCTTC

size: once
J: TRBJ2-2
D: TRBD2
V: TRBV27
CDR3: CASSLLGLATGELFF
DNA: TGTGCCAGCAGTTTATTAGGACTAGCCACCGGGGAGCTGTTTTTT

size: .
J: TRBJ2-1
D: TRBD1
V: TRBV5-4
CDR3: CASSLWDRGSNEQFF
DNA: TGTGCCAGCAGCTTGTGGGACAGGGGATCCAATGAGCAGTTCTTC

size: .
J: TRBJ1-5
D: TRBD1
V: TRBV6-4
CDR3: CAGPRGWPEDQPQHF
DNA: TGTGCCGGACCCAGGGGGTGGCCAGAAGATCAGCCCCAGCATTTT

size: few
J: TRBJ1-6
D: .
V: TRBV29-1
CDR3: CIPLGFPEPTYNSPLHF
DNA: TGCATCCCGTTGGGGTTTCCCGAGCCAACCTATAATTCACCCCTCCACTTT

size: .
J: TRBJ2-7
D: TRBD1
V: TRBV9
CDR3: CASSGGQGSWYEQYF
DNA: TGTGCCAGCAGCGGGGGACAGGGCAGCTGGTACGAGCAGTACTTC

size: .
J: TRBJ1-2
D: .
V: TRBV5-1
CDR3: CASSLGYGYTF
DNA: TGCGCCAGCAGCTTGGGGTATGGCTACACCTTC

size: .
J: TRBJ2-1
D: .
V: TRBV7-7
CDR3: CASSGGGGSGLHEQFF
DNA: TGTGCCAGCAGCGGGGGTGGGGGGAGTGGCCTCCATGAGCAGTTCTTC

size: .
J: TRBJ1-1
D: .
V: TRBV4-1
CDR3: CASSPRALTLNTEAFF
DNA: TGCGCCAGCAGCCCGCGGGCCTTAACCTTGAACACTGAAGCTTTCTTT

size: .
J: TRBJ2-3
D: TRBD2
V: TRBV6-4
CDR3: CASSILAGVSDTQYF
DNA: TGTGCCAGCAGCATACTAGCGGGGGTTTCGGATACGCAGTATTTT

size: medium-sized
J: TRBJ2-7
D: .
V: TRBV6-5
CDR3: CASSPKGAYYEQYF
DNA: TGTGCCAGCAGTCCAAAGGGAGCATACTACGAGCAGTACTTC

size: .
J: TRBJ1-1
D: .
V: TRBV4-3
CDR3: CASSQQGYTEAFF
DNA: TGCGCCAGCAGCCAACAGGGCTACACTGAAGCTTTCTTT

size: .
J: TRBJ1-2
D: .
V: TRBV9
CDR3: CASSPRGKDGYTF
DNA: TGTGCCAGCAGCCCCCGGGGGAAGGACGGCTACACCTTC

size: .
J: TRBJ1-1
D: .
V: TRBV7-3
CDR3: CASSRQYNTEAFF
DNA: TGTGCCAGCAGCCGACAGTATAACACTGAAGCTTTCTTT